The 12 T cell receptor beta chains given below trace back to one sample, sequenced in a study of blood T cell repertoires in COVID-19. Generated by immunoSEQ multiplex PCR, the TCRdb table keeps only in-frame clones and is missing some. Altogether approximately 230,000 clones are present, about 91% being singletons, with the ten largest covering roughly 6.7%. Sequenced material: peripheral blood. The receptor source for this set is a woman aged 30 to 39 with COVID-19, enrolled during active disease.

This chain joins TRBV4-2 and TRBJ2-7; D is possibly TRBD1 (5 bases). This CDR3 has 17 residues. CDR1 and CDR2 (germline): LGHNA, YNFKEQ. V was pared by 3 bases and J by 1 base, with 19 bases between. The CDR3 region is CASSHPSLGQWSYEQYF. DNA for the CDR3: TGTGCCAGCAGCCATCCCTCTCTGGGGCAGTGGTCCTACGAGCAGTACTTC.

This clone was seen a few times. The chain couples TRBV4-1 to TRBJ1-1; possibly TRBD1 for D (6 bases). The CDR3 extends over 16 amino acids. Germline V gene data show CDR1 as MGHRA and CDR2 as YSYEKL. Trimming shortened V by 2 bases and J by 0 bases, and 13 bases separated the two germline ends. The CDR3 nucleotides read TGCGCCAGCAGCCAACCCCGACAGGCGTTGAACACTGAAGCTTTCTTT. Translated: CASSQPRQALNTEAFF.

This rearrangement joins TRBV5-5 to TRBJ2-7, with TRBD1 as a possible D gene (5 bases). Germline V lookup: CDR1 SGHKS, CDR2 YYEKEE (reference sequence). CDR3 size: 13 residues. V lost 0 bases, J lost 6 bases, and 10 bases lay in between. The CDR3 DNA reads as TGTGCCAGCAGCTTGGAGACAGAAACCGAGCAGTACGTC. Its translation is CASSLETETEQYV.

The chain uses TRBV11-2 and TRBJ1-5, with 11 bases identical to TRBD1. V was pared by 0 bases and J by 11 bases, with 12 bases of the junction left unmatched. Germline V lookup: CDR1 SGHAT, CDR2 FQNNGV. The CDR3 runs 17 residues. The CDR3, as DNA: TGTGCCAGCAGCTTAGATACCGGGACAGGGGGGGGTAGAGCCCAGCATTTT. Its protein is CASSLDTGTGGGRAQHF.

The chain employs TRBV5-8 and TRBJ1-1, with D hard to call. Germline CDR1 SGHTS, CDR2 YDEGEE. This CDR3 has 14 residues. The ends were cut back, 2 bases at V and 1 base at J, with 9 bases in the middle. DNA for the CDR3: TGTGCCAGCAGCTTCCTACAGAAGAACACTGAAGCTTTCTTT. Amino acid sequence: CASSFLQKNTEAFF.

This rearrangement joins TRBV4-1 to TRBJ1-3; TRBD1 is a possible D gene (5 bases). Germline values: CDR1 MGHRA, CDR2 YSYEKL. There are 19 residues in the CDR3. Between the trimmed V and J ends, which lost 0 bases and 4 bases, there was a span of 22 bases. The CDR3 loop is CASSQDGGTGGLSGNTIYF. The CDR3 coding sequence is TGCGCCAGCAGCCAAGATGGTGGGACGGGAGGCCTTAGCGGAAACACCATATATTTT.

The chain is built from TRBV18 and TRBJ1-1; 7 bases line up with TRBD1. The CDR3 contains 15 residues. V was clipped by 2 bases and J by 5 bases; unmatched bases: 8. CDR1 is KGHSH, CDR2 LQKENI, per germline. The CDR3 DNA reads TGTGCCAGCTCACCAAGACAGGGTTTTGGGACTGAAGCTTTCTTT. As protein: CASSPRQGFGTEAFF.

The J gene is TRBJ1-5, the V gene TRBV29-1; D is unclear. Germline values: CDR1 SQVTM, CDR2 ANQGSEA. The V and J ends lost 7 bases and 4 bases respectively, with 11 bases between them. There are 12 residues in the CDR3. DNA of the CDR3: TGCAGCGCCGGAGGAGGAAATCAGCCCCAGCATTTT. It translates to CSAGGGNQPQHF.

The CDR3 protein is CASSFRQGNTEAFF. CDR3 DNA sequence: TGCGCCAGCAGCTTTAGACAGGGGAACACTGAAGCTTTCTTT. V is TRBV5-1 and J is TRBJ1-1; 7 nucleotides agree with TRBD1. Germline trimming cut 2 bases from V and 1 base from J; bases unmatched to any gene: 2. There are 14 residues in the CDR3. The germline V gene has CDR1 SGHRS and CDR2 YFSETQ.

This rearrangement joins TRBV10-3 to TRBJ1-1, with 9 bases aligning to TRBD1. Per germline, CDR1 ENHRY and CDR2 SYGVKD. This CDR3 contains 14 residues. After removal of 7 bases from V and 6 bases from J, the junction contained 9 bases not matched to a gene. For the CDR3, the DNA is TGTGCCATCACCCCGGGACAGGGTAACTCTGAAGCTTTCTTT. Its translation: CAITPGQGNSEAFF.

The chain recombines TRBV5-4 with TRBJ2-7, with D perhaps matching TRBD2 (6 bases). The germline CDR1 and CDR2 sequences are SGHNT and YYREEE (reference sequence). V was clipped by 2 bases and J by 1 base, with 16 bases between them. CDR3 length: 16 residues. The CDR3 region has the DNA TGTGCCAGCAGCTTCAGGCACGGGAGACCTTCCTACGAGCAGTACGTC. This gives the protein CASSFRHGRPSYEQYV.

V gene TRBV7-9 combines with J gene TRBJ1-1, with D possibly being TRBD1 (6 bases). The CDR3 has 13 residues. Germline V CDR1 and CDR2: SEHNR, FQNEAQ (reference sequence). Trimming left V 8 bases short and J 7 bases short, with 17 bases between. The CDR3 DNA follows: TGTGCCAGCCGTCCCGGGGTAGGGGGTGAAGCTTTCTTT. It translates to CASRPGVGGEAFF.